The clone carrying this T cell receptor beta chain was recorded at least ten times. The target antigen is unknown. This entry is derived from a study of early T cells in non-severe SARS-CoV-2 infection. About the research overall: Whole-blood bulk RNA, unsorted, was sequenced, and chains were unpaired. General study findings and limits: Database matching using VDJdb favored anti-spike CD8 responses, with private and CD4 specificities left missing.

The germline gives CDR1 MNHEY, CDR2 SMNVEV (reference sequence). CDR3 length: 15 residues. Trimming removed 5 bases at V and 2 bases at J, with 15 bases between. TCRdb ran MiXCR on the 5' RACE reads and lists one entry per CDR3 protein. In the table there are approximately 67,000 distinct CDR3 sequences, roughly 11% of which are singletons. The material sequenced was whole blood. The chain is built from TRBV27 and TRBJ1-2; weak D call: TRBD1 (5 bases). The receptor's source is an adult who was a healthcare worker with PCR-confirmed SARS-CoV-2 infection or an uninfected control (not recorded which). The CDR3 loop is CASSLEGDPNYGYTF. CDR3 DNA sequence: TGTGCCAGCAGTCTTGAAGGGGATCCAAACTATGGCTACACCTTC.